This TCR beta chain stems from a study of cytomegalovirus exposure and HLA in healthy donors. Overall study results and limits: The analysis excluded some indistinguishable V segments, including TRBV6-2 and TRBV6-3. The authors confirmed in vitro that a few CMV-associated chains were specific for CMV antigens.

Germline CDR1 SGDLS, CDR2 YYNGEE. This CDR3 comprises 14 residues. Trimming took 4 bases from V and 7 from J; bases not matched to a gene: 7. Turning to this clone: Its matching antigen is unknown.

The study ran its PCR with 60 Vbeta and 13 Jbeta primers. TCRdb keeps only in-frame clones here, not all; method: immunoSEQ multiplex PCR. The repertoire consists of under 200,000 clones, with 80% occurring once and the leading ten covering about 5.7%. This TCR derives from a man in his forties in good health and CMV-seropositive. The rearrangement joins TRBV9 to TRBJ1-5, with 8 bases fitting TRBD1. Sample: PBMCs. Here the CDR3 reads CASSPGQGGQPQHF. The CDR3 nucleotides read TGTGCCAGCAGCCCCGGACAGGGTGGACAGCCCCAGCATTTT. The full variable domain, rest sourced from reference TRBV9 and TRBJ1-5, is DSGVTQTPKHLITATGQRVTLRCSPRSGDLSVYWYQQSLDQGLQFLIQYYNGEERAKGNILERFSAQQFPDLHSELNLSSLELGDSALYFCASSPGQGGQPQHFGDGTRLSIL.